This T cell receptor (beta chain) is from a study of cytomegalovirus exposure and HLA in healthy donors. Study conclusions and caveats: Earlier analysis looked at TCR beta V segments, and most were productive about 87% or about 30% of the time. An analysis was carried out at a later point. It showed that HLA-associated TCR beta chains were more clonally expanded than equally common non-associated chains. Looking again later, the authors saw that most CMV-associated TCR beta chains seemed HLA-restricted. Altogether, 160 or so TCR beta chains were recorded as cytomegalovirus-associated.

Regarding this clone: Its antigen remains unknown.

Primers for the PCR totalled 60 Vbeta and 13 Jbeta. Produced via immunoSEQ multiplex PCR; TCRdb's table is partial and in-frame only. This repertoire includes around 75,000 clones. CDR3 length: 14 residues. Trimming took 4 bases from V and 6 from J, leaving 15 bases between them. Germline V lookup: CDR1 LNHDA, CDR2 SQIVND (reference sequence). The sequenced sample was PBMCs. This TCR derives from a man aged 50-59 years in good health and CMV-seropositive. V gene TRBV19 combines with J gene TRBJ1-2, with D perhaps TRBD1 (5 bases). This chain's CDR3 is CASSNSRDSHGYTF. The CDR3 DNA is TGTGCCAGTAGTAACTCCCGAGACAGTCATGGCTACACCTTC.